The 32 T cell receptor beta chains in this list originate from one sample, sequenced in a study of blood T cell repertoires in COVID-19. Sequenced by immunoSEQ multiplex PCR; TCRdb stores in-frame clones only, minus some. The top ten hold roughly 28% of the sample, which has about 30,000 clones, 88% seen once. The sequenced material came from peripheral blood. These receptors were taken from a human donor in a cohort sampled during active COVID-19.

The chain combines TRBV6-5 with TRBJ1-2; 8 bases fit TRBD1. The CDR3 length is 15 residues. CDR1 is MNHEY, CDR2 SVGAGI, per germline. J gave up 6 bases and V 5 bases, and 11 bases lay outside the gene matches. CDR3 protein: CASSPRTGPVNGYTF. DNA of the CDR3: TGTGCCAGCAGTCCCCGGACAGGGCCCGTCAATGGCTACACCTTC.

The V call is TRBV11-1, the J call TRBJ2-7; 9 bases agree with TRBD1. The ends lost 5 bases at V and 3 bases at J; junction bases unmatched: 5. Germline values: CDR1 SGHAT, CDR2 FQDESV (reference sequence). CDR3 length: 14 amino acids. CDR3 sequence reads: CASSRGTGFYEQYF. CDR3 in DNA: TGTGCCAGCAGCAGAGGGACAGGGTTCTACGAGCAGTACTTC.

The rearrangement joins TRBV6-5 to TRBJ1-1; D is ambiguous. Germline values: CDR1 MNHEY, CDR2 SVGAGI. The CDR3 is 13 amino acids. Trimming stripped 9 bases from V and 5 bases from J, with 16 bases between. CDR3 in DNA: TGTGCCAGTAGGAGTGACCCGGGGACTGAAGCTTTCTTT. Protein product: CASRSDPGTEAFF.

The rearrangement uses TRBV19 and TRBJ1-1, with D maybe TRBD1 (6 bases). Germline V gene lookup returns CDR1 LNHDA and CDR2 SQIVND (reference sequence). The V gene lost 1 base and the J gene lost 5 bases, with 20 bases spanning the gap. This CDR3 is built from 17 residues. The CDR3 is CASSIGTQSKRGTEAFF. The CDR3 DNA is TGTGCCAGTAGTATAGGGACGCAGTCAAAGAGGGGGACTGAAGCTTTCTTT.

The gene calls are TRBV23-1 and TRBJ2-3, with a weak D call TRBD1 (5 bases). TRBV23-1 is assigned to the ORF class and has an uncertain function. This CDR3 contains 16 residues. Between the trimmed V and J ends, which lost 3 bases and 2 bases, there was a span of 15 bases. CDR3 loop: CASSHPSSDTTDTQYF. The CDR3 DNA sequence: TGCGCCAGCAGTCATCCTTCCTCGGACACCACAGATACGCAGTATTTT.

This clone showed up just once. V and J are TRBV19 and TRBJ2-2, with 8 bases aligning to TRBD1. The trim removed 8 bases at V and 0 bases at J, leaving 2 bases unmatched. From germline, CDR1 is LNHDA and CDR2 SQIVND (reference sequence). The CDR3 spans 14 residues. CDR3 nucleotides: TGTGCCAGTCGACAGGGGTCGAACACCGGGGAGCTGTTTTTT. Protein: CASRQGSNTGELFF.

The V call is TRBV27, the J call TRBJ2-1, with 11 bases fitting TRBD1. The germline CDR1 and CDR2 sequences are MNHEY and SMNVEV (reference sequence). This CDR3 comprises 16 residues. V shed 5 bases and J 4 bases; nucleotides not matched to a gene: 7. The CDR3 here is CASSPKDRGLYNEQFF. The CDR3 coding sequence is TGTGCCAGCAGTCCCAAGGACAGGGGGCTGTACAATGAGCAGTTCTTC.

J is TRBJ1-1 and V is TRBV18, with 10 bases identical to TRBD1. The CDR3 has 15 residues. V shed 4 bases, J shed 8 bases, and the junction held 10 bases outside the gene matches. The germline V gene has CDR1 KGHSH and CDR2 LQKENI. DNA for the CDR3: TGTGCCAGCTCACGCGAGGGACAGGGGCTATTAGAAGCTTTCTTT. Protein product: CASSREGQGLLEAFF.

V usage is TRBV12-5 and J usage is TRBJ1-1; a possible D gene is TRBD1 (5 bases). Germline assignment: CDR1 LGHNT and CDR2 FRNRAP. The CDR3 contains 11 residues. V dropped 2 bases and J dropped 11 bases, with 9 bases sitting between them. The CDR3 DNA follows: TGTGCTAGTGGTTTGAGCCGGGGGGCTTTCTTT. Amino acid sequence: CASGLSRGAFF.

V gene TRBV19 combines with J gene TRBJ2-7, with D hard to call. Trimming left V 9 bases short and J 5 bases short, with 11 bases between. Germline assignment: CDR1 LNHDA and CDR2 SQIVND (reference sequence). This CDR3 is built from 11 residues. CDR3 in DNA: TGTGCCAGAGCCCCTACGGACGAGCAGTACTTC. Its protein is CARAPTDEQYF.

This sequence joins TRBV7-2 and TRBJ1-2; 7 positions match TRBD1. V shed 5 bases and J 4 bases; nucleotides not matched to a gene: 7. The CDR3 has 14 residues. Germline V gene lookup returns CDR1 SGHTA and CDR2 FQGNSA. This CDR3 reads CASSPGQDLYGYTF. For the CDR3, the DNA is TGTGCCAGCAGCCCCGGACAGGACCTCTATGGCTACACCTTC.

In this sample, this clone turned up a few times. The V gene is TRBV2, the J gene TRBJ1-6, with D maybe TRBD1 (6 bases). The V gene lost 4 bases and the J gene lost 10 bases, with 17 bases spanning the gap. Germline lookup yields CDR1 SNHLY and CDR2 FYNNEI. CDR3 length: 15 amino acids. In nucleotides, the CDR3 is TGTGCCAGCAGTGCCCCGGGGGGCCTAGGATCACCCCTCCACTTT. This encodes CASSAPGGLGSPLHF.

The CDR3 DNA reads as TGTGCCATCCAGTTGGGGGGGGGCGTCTACGAGCAGTACTTC. The encoded protein is CAIQLGGGVYEQYF. The V call is TRBV10-3, the J call TRBJ2-7; D is possibly TRBD2 (7 bases). From germline, CDR1 is ENHRY and CDR2 SYGVKD. Trimming left V 8 bases short and J 3 bases short, with 17 bases between. The CDR3 spans 14 residues.

V and J are TRBV11-1 and TRBJ1-1; D is perhaps TRBD1 (5 bases). Per the germline V gene, CDR1 is SGHAT and CDR2 is FQDESV (reference sequence). The CDR3 length is 14 residues. The germline V and J ends were trimmed by 1 base and 3 bases, with 9 bases remaining between them. The CDR3 is CASSLVDSYTEAFF. CDR3 sequence (DNA): TGTGCCAGCAGCTTAGTCGACAGTTACACTGAAGCTTTCTTT.

The chain's CDR3 is CASRGRSTDTQYF. The CDR3 bases are TGTGCCAGCAGGGGGCGCAGCACAGATACGCAGTATTTT. The chain couples TRBV6-6 to TRBJ2-3; weak D call: TRBD1 (5 bases). This CDR3 region has 13 residues. Germline lookup yields CDR1 MNHNY and CDR2 SVGAGI (reference sequence). With 6 bases removed from V and 0 bases from J, the gap between germline ends came to 7 bases.

The chain couples TRBV5-1 to TRBJ2-3; 12 nucleotides agree with TRBD1. V was clipped by 3 bases and J by 4 bases; unmatched bases: 12. The CDR3 is 18 residues long. Looked up from germline, CDR1 is SGHRS and CDR2 is YFSETQ. The CDR3, as DNA: TGCGCCAGCAGCTGGATTACTGCCGGGACAGGGGGCGCAGATACGCAGTATTTT. This sequence encodes CASSWITAGTGGADTQYF.

This clone showed up just a few times. The chain has TRBV4-1 and TRBJ2-2; 10 nucleotides match TRBD1. This CDR3 contains 18 residues. After removal of 4 bases from V and 1 base from J, the junction contained 9 bases not matched to a gene. Germline V gene data show CDR1 as MGHRA and CDR2 as YSYEKL. In nucleotides, the CDR3 is TGCGCCAGCAGCCGAACCTTGGGGGACAGGGGGAACACCGGGGAGCTGTTTTTT. Its translation is CASSRTLGDRGNTGELFF.

This chain's CDR3 is CASSLGGVPAPYGYTF. CDR3 in DNA: TGTGCCAGCAGTCTCGGCGGGGTCCCAGCACCCTATGGCTACACCTTC. The chain couples TRBV27 to TRBJ1-2, with no clear D. The CDR3 length is 16 residues. Germline V gene lookup returns CDR1 MNHEY and CDR2 SMNVEV (reference sequence). V was cut by 5 bases and J by 4 bases, with 20 bases left in between.

The V and J genes are TRBV9 and TRBJ2-3; D not certain. This CDR3 comprises 13 residues. Looked up from germline, CDR1 is SGDLS and CDR2 is YYNGEE. Between the trimmed V and J ends, which lost 4 bases and 5 bases, there was a span of 11 bases. The CDR3 bases are TGTGCCAGCAGCCTAAACGTTGAAGATACGCAGTATTTT. Its protein product is CASSLNVEDTQYF. The full variable domain, with the rest looked up from reference TRBV9 and TRBJ2-3, is DSGVTQTPKHLITATGQRVTLRCSPRSGDLSVYWYQQSLDQGLQFLIQYYNGEERAKGNILERFSAQQFPDLHSELNLSSLELGDSALYFCASSLNVEDTQYFGPGTRLTVL.

V gene TRBV9 combines with J gene TRBJ2-2, with 10 nucleotides matching TRBD2. Germline CDR1 is SGDLS and CDR2 is YYNGEE. The CDR3 length is 19 residues. The V and J ends lost 3 bases and 1 base, in that order; junction bases with no gene match: 12. The CDR3 sequence: CASSGWLGLAGENTGELFF. The DNA of the CDR3 is TGTGCCAGCAGCGGGTGGTTGGGGCTAGCGGGGGAGAACACCGGGGAGCTGTTTTTT.

CDR3 region: CASSGGLVSYEQYF. In DNA form, the CDR3 reads TGTGCCAGCAGCGGCGGACTAGTTAGCTACGAGCAGTACTTC. V usage is TRBV9 and J usage is TRBJ2-7, with TRBD2 identical over 7 bases. Trimming removed 3 bases from V and 3 bases from J; junction bases left unmatched: 6. The CDR3 has 14 amino acids. Germline V CDR1 and CDR2: SGDLS, YYNGEE. Variable domain in full (rest from reference TRBV9 and TRBJ2-7): DSGVTQTPKHLITATGQRVTLRCSPRSGDLSVYWYQQSLDQGLQFLIQYYNGEERAKGNILERFSAQQFPDLHSELNLSSLELGDSALYFCASSGGLVSYEQYFGPGTRLTVT.

CDR3 sequence: CASSLSSGGNEQFF. In DNA, the CDR3 is TGTGCCAGCAGTTTATCTAGCGGGGGCAATGAGCAGTTCTTC. This sequence joins TRBV27 and TRBJ2-1, with 9 positions matching TRBD2. From germline, CDR1 is MNHEY and CDR2 SMNVEV (reference sequence). Losses at the gene ends were 0 bases for V and 6 bases for J; bases not matched to a gene: 0. This CDR3 contains 14 residues.

The genes are TRBV29-1 and TRBJ1-4; 11 bases are a match to TRBD1. With V trimmed by 6 bases and J by 7 bases, 4 bases remained unmatched. Germline CDR1 and CDR2: SQVTM and ANQGSEA. CDR3 size: 13 residues. The CDR3 DNA follows: TGCAGCGTAGGACAGGGGGCGGGTGAAAAACTGTTTTTT. This encodes CSVGQGAGEKLFF. The entire variable domain, with the rest obtained from reference TRBV29-1 and TRBJ1-4, is as follows: SAVISQKPSRDICQRGTSLTIQCQVDSQVTMMFWYRQQPGQSLTLIATANQGSEATYESGFVIDKFPISRPNLTFSTLTVSNMSPEDSSIYLCSVGQGAGEKLFFGSGTQLSVL.

The chain has TRBV19 and TRBJ1-1; maybe TRBD1 (6 bases). This CDR3 is built from 14 residues. Germline-derived CDR1 and CDR2 are LNHDA and SQIVND (reference sequence). Trimming stripped 6 bases from V and 0 bases from J, with 11 bases between. The CDR3 nucleotides are TGTGCCAGTAGAGCCACAGGGATGAACACTGAAGCTTTCTTT. Translation gives CASRATGMNTEAFF.

The rearrangement joins TRBV2 to TRBJ2-3, with 8 positions matching TRBD1. The CDR3 has 16 residues. The V gene's germline CDR1 is SNHLY and CDR2 FYNNEI. V shed 6 bases, J shed 3 bases, and the junction held 11 bases outside the gene matches. The CDR3 loop is CASRAGQGFWTDTQYF. The DNA of the CDR3 is TGTGCCAGCAGGGCAGGACAGGGTTTCTGGACAGATACGCAGTATTTT.

V usage is TRBV27 and J usage is TRBJ1-1, with D unclear. Germline CDR1 and CDR2: MNHEY and SMNVEV (reference sequence). The CDR3 is 15 amino acids. V lost 2 bases to trimming and J lost 3 bases, with 13 bases between them. CDR3 nucleotide sequence: TGTGCCAGCAGTTTACTTTCCGGGAGACACACTGAAGCTTTCTTT. Translation: CASSLLSGRHTEAFF.

The chain couples TRBV6-5 to TRBJ2-7; a weak D match, TRBD2 (6 bases). V lost 5 bases and J lost 3, with 14 bases in between. The CDR3 has 14 residues. CDR1 is MNHEY, CDR2 SVGAGI, per germline. DNA of the CDR3: TGTGCCAGCAGTCAAACCCGGGGGTACTACGAGCAGTACTTC. Amino acids: CASSQTRGYYEQYF.

The rearrangement uses TRBV5-8 and TRBJ2-7; no reliable D call. The CDR3 spans 14 residues. Per the germline V gene, CDR1 is SGHTS and CDR2 is YDEGEE. Deletions cut 1 base from V and 7 bases from J, with 15 bases between. CDR3 nucleotides: TGTGCCAGCAGCTTGTCGTCCCCACTCGGGGAGCAGTACTTC. This gives the protein CASSLSSPLGEQYF.

J is TRBJ2-5 and V is TRBV12-3 or TRBV12-4, with a tentative D call TRBD2 (6 bases). CDR3 length equals 12 residues. V lost 6 bases to trimming and J lost 5 bases, with 10 bases between them. Written as DNA, the CDR3 is TGTGCCAGCAGGTCTAGCGCGGAGACCCAGTACTTC. This translates into CASRSSAETQYF.

The chain is built from TRBV27 and TRBJ2-6, with TRBD1 matching 12 bases. The CDR3 has 13 residues. Germline values: CDR1 MNHEY, CDR2 SMNVEV (reference sequence). With V trimmed by 8 bases and J by 8 bases, 1 base remained unmatched. The CDR3 spells CASGTGGSNVLTF. CDR3 bases: TGTGCCAGCGGGACAGGGGGCTCCAACGTCCTGACTTTC.

This chain links TRBV19 with TRBJ2-5; D perhaps matches TRBD1 (6 bases). Deletions cut 0 bases from V and 8 bases from J, with 10 bases between. The CDR3 consists of 13 residues. The V gene's germline CDR1 is LNHDA and CDR2 SQIVND (reference sequence). CDR3 nucleotide sequence: TGTGCCAGTAGTATAGATCCGGACAGAACCCAGTACTTC. Protein product: CASSIDPDRTQYF.

The chain uses TRBV24-1 and TRBJ2-2, with D possibly matching TRBD2 (5 bases). The CDR3 has 13 amino acids. V lost 4 bases and J lost 8, with 10 bases in between. Germline CDR1 reads KGHDR; CDR2 reads SFDVKD. This CDR3 is CATSDGNLGELFF. CDR3 nucleotides: TGTGCCACCAGTGACGGGAATTTGGGGGAGCTGTTTTTT.